The clone carrying this T cell receptor (beta chain) was seen a few times. Its specificity is unknown. This sample was included in a study of beta chain features in type 1 diabetes. Study-wide points: Shorter TCRB CDR3s, moderately but significantly so, marked every one of the four CD4+ subsets in Type 1 diabetes patients. In these data, an HLA type influence on TCRB rearrangement remained unresolved. Reduced insertions and increased deletions marked VDJ junctions in type 1 diabetes patients.

Of the isolated RNA, all was reverse transcribed, and so the sequenced material was expressed TCRB transcripts. Generated by immunoSEQ multiplex PCR, the TCRdb table keeps only in-frame clones and is missing some. Of under 900,000 clones in the sample, 17% were seen once. V gave up 7 bases and J gave up 8 bases, with 18 bases separating them. Germline CDR1 is MGHDK and CDR2 is SYGVNS. This CDR3 spans 14 amino acids. V is TRBV25-1 and J is TRBJ2-1; D perhaps matches TRBD2 (5 bases). The sample consisted of naive CD4+ T cells from blood. The clonotype comes from a woman under 30 in good health. CDR3 bases: TGTGCCAGCATCGAGGGCAGACCCAAGGATGAGCAGTTCTTC. This translates into CASIEGRPKDEQFF.